Below are 12 T cell receptor beta chains sequenced from a single sample in a study of cytomegalovirus exposure and HLA in healthy donors. Libraries were prepared by immunoSEQ multiplex PCR; TCRdb keeps only in-frame clonotypes and omits some of them. The sample lists under 250,000 clones; around nine tenths were seen once. Sequencing was performed on PBMCs. The receptors originated from a man younger than 35 in good health and CMV-seronegative.

The chain is built from TRBV19 and TRBJ2-7, with 11 bases lining up with TRBD2. CDR1 is LNHDA, CDR2 SQIVND, per germline (reference sequence). Unmatched junction bases numbered 13, after V lost 6 bases and J lost 0 bases. The CDR3 is made up of 18 amino acids. The CDR3 region has the DNA TGTGCCAGTAGACTCCTGGGTAGCGGGAGGGCAAGCTCCTACGAGCAGTACTTC. Translated, it gives CASRLLGSGRASSYEQYF.

This rearrangement joins TRBV7-2 to TRBJ2-3; TRBD1 aligns across 7 bases. The germline V gene has CDR1 SGHTA and CDR2 FQGNSA. This CDR3 has 14 residues. Losses at the gene ends were 5 bases for V and 2 bases for J; bases not matched to a gene: 4. The CDR3 DNA follows: TGTGCCAGCAGCCTGACAGGGCCCACAGATACGCAGTATTTT. It is translated as CASSLTGPTDTQYF.

V and J are TRBV6-1 and TRBJ1-2; D uncertain. With 5 bases removed from V and 7 bases from J, the gap between germline ends came to 20 bases. The V gene's germline CDR1 is MNHNS and CDR2 SASEGT. This CDR3 has 15 residues. The CDR3 loop reads CASSNRGGGKAGYTF. CDR3 DNA: TGTGCCAGCAGTAATCGAGGTGGTGGAAAAGCTGGCTACACCTTC.

This clone was detected only a few times. The rearrangement joins TRBV15 to TRBJ1-5; D not certain. Germline V gene sequence: CDR1 LNHNV, CDR2 YYDKDF (reference sequence). V was shortened by 1 base and J by 7 bases, with 5 bases between the two germline ends. CDR3 size: 12 residues. CDR3 in amino acids: CATSRVRQPQHF. As DNA, the CDR3 is TGTGCCACCAGCAGAGTCCGGCAGCCCCAGCATTTT.

The chain combines TRBV6-5 with TRBJ1-1; D perhaps matches TRBD1 (6 bases). The germline V gene encodes CDR1 MNHEY and CDR2 SVGAGI. This CDR3 contains 13 residues. V lost 3 bases, J lost 8 bases, and 13 bases lay in between. CDR3 in DNA: TGTGCCAGCAGTTATCTAGGGGGATACGAAGCTTTCTTT. This encodes CASSYLGGYEAFF.

This clone was picked up one time. The chain uses TRBV4-3 and TRBJ1-2, with TRBD1 matching over 8 bases. V was pared by 0 bases and J by 3 bases, with 9 bases of the junction left unmatched. This CDR3 comprises 17 residues. Germline V gives CDR1 LGHNA, CDR2 YSLEER. The CDR3 nucleotides read TGCGCCAGCAGCCAAGATATCCAGGGGGCGCAGGACTATGGCTACACCTTC. Amino acids: CASSQDIQGAQDYGYTF.

The J gene is TRBJ1-4, the V gene TRBV28; D remains ambiguous. Germline CDR1 MDHEN, CDR2 SYDVKM. The CDR3 extends over 17 amino acids. V lost 3 bases and J 4 bases, leaving 18 bases between the germline ends. CDR3 coding DNA: TGTGCCAGCAGTTTGGGAGTGGCAGCAGCTCTTAATGAAAAACTGTTTTTT. Its protein is CASSLGVAAALNEKLFF.

The genes are TRBV30 and TRBJ2-7; 11 bases map to TRBD1. V lost 5 bases and J lost 6; bases outside the gene matches: 9. The length of the CDR3 is 14 residues. Germline CDR1 reads GTSNPN; CDR2 reads SVGIG (reference sequence). CDR3 sequence: CAWRRAGQGGEQYF. CDR3 DNA: TGTGCCTGGCGACGCGCGGGACAGGGGGGCGAGCAGTACTTC.

A few counts support this clone. The chain employs TRBV15 and TRBJ1-2; D gene unclear. Trimming took off 0 bases at V and 5 bases at J, with 7 bases between the two ends. CDR1 and CDR2 from the germline V gene are LNHNV and YYDKDF (reference sequence). The CDR3 spans 13 residues. The CDR3 bases are TGTGCCACCAGCAGAGACGCTATTTATGGCTACACCTTC. Translating gives CATSRDAIYGYTF.

In this sample, this clone turned up once. The chain has TRBV27 and TRBJ2-7; maybe TRBD2 (6 bases). In germline, CDR1 is MNHEY, CDR2 SMNVEV (reference sequence). CDR3 size: 14 residues. V lost 6 bases to trimming and J lost 6 bases, with 18 bases between them. The CDR3 here is CASRGRSPWGEQYF. CDR3 nucleotide sequence: TGTGCCAGCAGGGGGAGGTCCCCCTGGGGCGAGCAGTACTTC.

This clone has a handful of counts. The chain recombines TRBV28 with TRBJ1-2; TRBD1 agrees at 7 bases. This CDR3 spans 15 amino acids. V was clipped by 5 bases and J by 4 bases; unmatched bases: 10. Per germline, CDR1 MDHEN and CDR2 SYDVKM. The CDR3: CASSQWTGQGYGYTF. Here the CDR3 DNA reads TGTGCCAGCAGTCAGTGGACAGGCCAGGGCTATGGCTACACCTTC.

This clone appeared a single time. The V and J genes are TRBV28 and TRBJ2-1; 7 nucleotides line up with TRBD1. CDR1 and CDR2 (germline): MDHEN, SYDVKM. The CDR3 runs 13 residues. The J segment lost 9 bases and the V segment lost 7 bases, leaving 9 bases of the junction unmatched. The CDR3 spells CASTFVRDSEQFF. Here the CDR3 DNA reads TGTGCCAGCACTTTCGTCCGGGACAGTGAGCAGTTCTTC.